This entry describes one T cell receptor (beta chain). A single count supports this clone. This clone's antigen is unknown. No base-level quality is on record; no much larger clone is a single base apart. These data belong to a study of blood T cell repertoires in COVID-19 (dated by TCRdb to the early 2020s). Background on the whole study: Samples from collaborators originated in the United States, Italy and Spain and spanned both the acute and convalescent phases of COVID-19. The repertoires were made available in a free public database intended to serve as a resource for research on the immune response to SARS-CoV-2. The dataset comprised deeply sampled blood TCRbeta repertoires from subjects exposed to, actively infected with, or recovered from COVID-19. Where HLA class I and class II types were available, the types were taken from metadata supplied by the sample provider, not from assay-based typing. Sample metadata almost always included a de-identified subject ID, COVID-19 status, age in years and sex. The material from the prospective study consisted of cDNA or gDNA derived from T cells, B-cell-depleted T cells, or PBMCs. The samples were drawn from two sources: the first 160 participants of the ongoing ImmuneRACE study, and 1,254 subjects contributed by 6 global collaborators. Broad study findings and their caveats: The quantity of clinical and demographic metadata differed by source and by participant and was supplied without curation.

TCRbeta CDR3 regions were amplified from genomic DNA using the immunoSEQ Assay, a bias-controlled multiplex PCR. Concerning the study's data processing: Nucleated cell counts per sample were estimated from amplification of reference gene primers within the assay. To quantify the absolute abundance of each unique TCRbeta CDR3 rearrangement, sequence reads were collapsed and filtered. For each sample, productive Simpson clonality was calculated as the square root of Simpson's diversity index over productive rearrangements. Not all clones reach the TCRdb copy of this immuneACCESS table, which keeps in-frame sequences only. Checked studies attribute under half of the gap to unresolved V genes and leave the rest unexplained. Clone size and V and J calls were adopted from that table, with D and trimming inferred from the DNA. Present in this sample are approximately 120,000 clones, approximately 80% of which were seen just once. The ten biggest clones cover about 40% of the sample.

The germline V gene encodes CDR1 SNHLY and CDR2 FYNNEI. Including the terminal cysteine and phenylalanine, the CDR3 comprises 13 residues. Of the read, only the CDR3 DNA is kept; its 39 bases are in frame from base 1. Whole blood was collected in K2EDTA tubes by collaborating institutions according to the institutions' own protocols. Collaborator samples were shipped for TCRbeta analysis as frozen whole blood, isolated PBMCs, or DNA extracted from either sample type. Sequencing was done on a sample of peripheral blood. The rearranged chain carries TRBV2 and TRBJ1-4; D gene: possibly TRBD1, on 5 matching bases. The clonotype comes from a man aged 40-49 years with active or convalescent COVID-19. At the DNA level, the sequence is TGTGCGAAGGGGCGAAACGCTAATGAAAAACTGTTTTTT. Translated, it gives CAKGRNANEKLFF. Extended through the reference TRBV2 and TRBJ1-4 proteins, this CDR3 yields the full variable domain: EPEVTQTPSHQVTQMGQEVILRCVPISNHLYFYWYRQILGQKVEFLVSFYNNEISEKSEIFDDQFSVERPDGSNFTLKIRSTKLEDSAMYFCAKGRNANEKLFFGSGTQLSVL.